Below, 5 T cell receptor beta chains from the same sample are listed, as sequenced in a study of blood T cell repertoires in COVID-19. The assay was immunoSEQ multiplex PCR, and TCRdb's table has in-frame clones only and misses some. In the table there are about 130,000 clones, around 87% of which are singletons. Sequencing input: peripheral blood. These receptors came from a man aged 50-59 years with active COVID-19.

This rearrangement joins TRBV7-9 to TRBJ1-2; TRBD1 agrees at 7 bases. The CDR3 loop spans 13 amino acids. Per germline, CDR1 SEHNR and CDR2 FQNEAQ (reference sequence). V lost 5 bases and J lost 6; bases outside the gene matches: 6. The CDR3: CASSRNRGDGYTF. CDR3 nucleotide sequence: TGTGCCAGCAGCAGAAACAGGGGTGATGGCTACACCTTC.

The chain employs TRBV5-4 and TRBJ2-1, with 10 positions matching TRBD2. The length of the CDR3 is 16 residues. CDR1 is SGHNT, CDR2 YYREEE, per germline (reference sequence). The trim removed 3 bases at V and 6 bases at J, leaving 9 bases unmatched. The CDR3 loop reads CASSSPSPSGGNEQFF. The CDR3 DNA is TGTGCCAGCAGCTCCCCATCCCCTAGCGGGGGCAATGAGCAGTTCTTC.

V usage is TRBV2 and J usage is TRBJ2-2; TRBD1 matches 8 bases. There are 13 residues in the CDR3. The V gene's germline CDR1 is SNHLY and CDR2 FYNNEI. V trimming: 6 bases; J trimming: 7 bases; junction bases outside the gene matches: 4. CDR3 nucleotides: TGTGCCAGCAGGCAGGGGGCGGTCGGGGAGCTGTTTTTT. Residues: CASRQGAVGELFF.

The chain employs TRBV6-2 or TRBV6-3 and TRBJ1-1; TRBD1 aligns across 10 bases. This CDR3 is 14 amino acids long. Germline V gene data show CDR1 as MNHEY and CDR2 as SVGEGT. V lost 5 bases, J lost 11 bases, and 11 bases stayed unmatched. CDR3: CASSQERTGGYAFF. The CDR3 coding sequence is TGTGCCAGCAGTCAAGAAAGGACAGGGGGATATGCTTTCTTT.

This clone was picked up one time. The V call is TRBV3-1 (or the pseudogene TRBV3-2), the J call TRBJ1-3; unclear D gene. From germline, CDR1 is LGHDT and CDR2 YNNKEL (reference sequence). The CDR3 has 18 residues. The ends were cut back, 0 bases at V and 0 bases at J, with 15 bases in the middle. The CDR3 here is CASSQELMTLSSGNTIYF. As DNA, the CDR3 is TGTGCCAGCAGCCAAGAACTAATGACTCTCAGCTCTGGAAACACCATATATTTT.